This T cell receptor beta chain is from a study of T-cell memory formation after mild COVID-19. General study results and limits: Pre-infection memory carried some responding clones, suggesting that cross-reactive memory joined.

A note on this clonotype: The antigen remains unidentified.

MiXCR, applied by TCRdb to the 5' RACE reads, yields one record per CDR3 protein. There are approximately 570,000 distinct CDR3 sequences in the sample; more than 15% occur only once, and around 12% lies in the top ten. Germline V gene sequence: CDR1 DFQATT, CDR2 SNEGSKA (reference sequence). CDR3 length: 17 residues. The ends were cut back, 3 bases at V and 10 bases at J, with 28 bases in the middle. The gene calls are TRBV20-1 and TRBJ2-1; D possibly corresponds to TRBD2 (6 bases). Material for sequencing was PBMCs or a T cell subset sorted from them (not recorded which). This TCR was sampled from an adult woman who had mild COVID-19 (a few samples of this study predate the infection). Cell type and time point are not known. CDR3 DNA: TGCAGTGCTAGTAGTGGCAAGGGGAGCCTCACCCGGGGGGAGCAGTTCTTC. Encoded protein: CSASSGKGSLTRGEQFF.